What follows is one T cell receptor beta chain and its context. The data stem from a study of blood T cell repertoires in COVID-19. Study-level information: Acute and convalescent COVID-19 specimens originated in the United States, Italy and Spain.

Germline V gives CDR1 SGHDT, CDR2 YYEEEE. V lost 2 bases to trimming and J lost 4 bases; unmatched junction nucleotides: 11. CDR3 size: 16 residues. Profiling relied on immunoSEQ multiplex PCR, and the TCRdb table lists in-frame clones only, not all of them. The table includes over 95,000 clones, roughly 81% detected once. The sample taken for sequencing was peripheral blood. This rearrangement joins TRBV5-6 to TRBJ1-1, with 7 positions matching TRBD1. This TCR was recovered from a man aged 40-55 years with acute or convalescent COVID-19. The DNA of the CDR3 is TGTGCCAGCAGCTTCTCCCGAGACAGGGAAATCACTGAAGCTTTCTTT. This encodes CASSFSRDREITEAFF.